This TCR beta chain was sequenced in a study of blood T cell repertoires in COVID-19. Overall study context: Nucleic acid was either cDNA or gDNA, and it came from T cells, B-cell-depleted T cells, or PBMCs.

The CDR3 consists of 13 residues. After removal of 7 bases from V and 8 bases from J, the junction contained 5 bases not matched to a gene. Original data processing: Using reference gene primer amplification, nucleated cell counts were estimated. Sequencing used immunoSEQ multiplex PCR; TCRdb keeps in-frame clones, though not all of them. V, J and clone size derive from that table, while D and trimming were established from the DNA sequence. The sample lists about 120,000 clones; around 77% were seen once. The clonotype was recovered from a human donor in a cohort sampled during active COVID-19. The specimen was peripheral blood. This chain uses TRBV12-3 or TRBV12-4 with TRBJ1-3; the match to TRBD1 covers 10 bases. CDR3 residues: CASTVDRGYTIYF. In DNA form, the CDR3 reads TGTGCCAGCACTGTGGACAGGGGGTACACCATATATTTT.